The 25 T cell receptor beta chains below all came from one sample that was sequenced in a study of blood T cells in healthy people across ages. Using a J-beta primer mix together with a sample-barcoded 5' primer, a second PCR was run for about 6 to 11 cycles. TCRdb independently ran MiXCR on the 5' RACE reads; one entry per CDR3 protein. The data hold 800,000 to 1,000,000 distinct CDR3 sequences, with around 48% observed a single time. The sequenced sample consisted of blood. The receptors were sampled from a man aged 25-45 years in good health.

This chain uses TRBV28 with TRBJ2-1, with TRBD2 matching 9 bases. The end of the DNA fits TRBJ2-7 better, so the J call may be wrong. The CDR3 covers 17 residues. The germline V gene encodes CDR1 MDHEN and CDR2 SYDVKM. This chain's CDR3 is CASSPLQTSGLYNEQYF. The DNA of the CDR3 is TGTGCCAGCAGTCCGCTCCAAACTAGCGGGCTGTACAATGAGCAGTACTTC.

The chain has TRBV7-2 and TRBJ2-7; no reliable D call. The germline V gene encodes CDR1 SGHTA and CDR2 FQGNSA. V gave up 6 bases and J gave up 6 bases, with 15 bases separating them. This CDR3 spans 13 amino acids. Written as DNA, the CDR3 is TGTGCCAGCAGAAACAGTAATCTGGGCGAGCAGTACTTC. It translates to CASRNSNLGEQYF.

This clonotype was observed a handful of times. This chain joins TRBV9 and TRBJ2-7; the D is unclear. The DNA matches TRBJ2-5 better at its end, which makes the J call doubtful. The CDR3 length is 13 residues. Per germline, CDR1 SGDLS and CDR2 YYNGEE. The CDR3 spells CASSVGSPETQYF. The CDR3 DNA reads TGTGCCAGCAGCGTGGGCAGCCCAGAGACCCAGTACTTC.

The chain combines TRBV7-9 with TRBJ2-1, with a possible D match to TRBD1 (7 bases). Trimming removed 0 bases at V and 14 bases at J, with 17 bases between. The CDR3 covers 14 residues. Germline-derived CDR1 and CDR2 are SEHNR and FQNEAQ (reference sequence). The CDR3 spells CASSLAEGQPREFF. CDR3 nucleotides: TGTGCCAGCAGCTTAGCGGAGGGACAGCCACGTGAGTTCTTC.

The chain recombines TRBV7-2 with TRBJ1-5; D perhaps matches TRBD1 (6 bases). Trimming took 1 base from V and 7 from J, leaving 14 bases between them. The CDR3 is 15 amino acids. Germline V CDR1 and CDR2: SGHTA, FQGNSA. The CDR3 spells CASSLDRERGQPQHF. In nucleotides, the CDR3 is TGTGCCAGCAGCTTAGACAGGGAGCGAGGGCAGCCCCAGCATTTT. Looking up the rest from reference TRBV7-2 and TRBJ1-5 gives the full variable domain: GAGVSQSPSNKVTEKGKDVELRCDPISGHTALYWYRQSLGQGLEFLIYFQGNSAPDKSGLPSDRFSAERTGGSVSTLTIQRTQQEDSAVYLCASSLDRERGQPQHFGDGTRLSIL.

The chain couples TRBV28 to TRBJ2-7; 8 bases match TRBD1. With V trimmed by 5 bases and J by 1 base, 7 bases remained unmatched. Germline assignment: CDR1 MDHEN and CDR2 SYDVKM. This CDR3 is 15 amino acids long. The DNA of the CDR3 is TGTGCCAGCAGTGTAACCGGGACAGGTTCCTACGAGCAGTACTTC. Its translation is CASSVTGTGSYEQYF.

This clonotype has a handful of counts. The chain joins TRBV20-1 to TRBJ2-7; 9 bases are shared with TRBD1. The CDR3 has 14 amino acids. V was pared by 3 bases and J by 2 bases, with 5 bases of the junction left unmatched. Germline assignment: CDR1 DFQATT and CDR2 SNEGSKA (reference sequence). Written as DNA, the CDR3 is TGCAGTGCTAGGAAGGGACAGGGACCCTACGAGCAGTACTTC. As protein: CSARKGQGPYEQYF.

J is TRBJ2-5 and V is TRBV27; 11 nucleotides match TRBD2. The tail of the sequence fits TRBJ2-7 better, so the J call may be wrong. Germline assignment: CDR1 MNHEY and CDR2 SMNVEV (reference sequence). CDR3 size: 14 residues. CDR3 residues: CASSRLAGTYEQYF. The CDR3 DNA is TGTGCCAGCAGTCGACTAGCGGGGACATACGAGCAGTACTTC.

The rearrangement uses TRBV6-6 and TRBJ2-3; 7 bases are shared with TRBD2. Germline CDR1 and CDR2: MNHNY and SVGAGI (reference sequence). The CDR3 totals 14 residues. V lost 10 bases, J lost 1 base, and 8 bases stayed unmatched. This chain's CDR3 is CAMSGAGGTDTQYF. The CDR3 nucleotides read TGTGCCATGAGCGGGGCGGGGGGCACAGATACGCAGTATTTT.

The chain uses TRBV25-1 and TRBJ2-2; D ambiguous. Trimming took off 5 bases at V and 4 bases at J, with 17 bases between the two ends. Looked up from germline, CDR1 is MGHDK and CDR2 is SYGVNS. There are 16 residues in the CDR3. CDR3 in amino acids: CASSYGSGSPTGELFF. CDR3 in DNA: TGTGCCAGCAGTTATGGATCCGGCTCACCCACCGGGGAGCTGTTTTTT.

This clonotype was seen only a few times. The chain has TRBV20-1 and TRBJ2-7; TRBD1 is a possible D gene (6 bases). This CDR3 is 13 amino acids long. Germline CDR1 reads DFQATT; CDR2 reads SNEGSKA (reference sequence). V lost 5 bases and J lost 3, with 14 bases in between. For the CDR3, the DNA is TGCAGTGCTCCCCCCGCAGGGGTCTACGAGCAGTACTTC. Residues: CSAPPAGVYEQYF.

This clonotype was counted only a few times. The V and J genes are TRBV6-5 and TRBJ1-2; the D gene is possibly TRBD1 (5 bases). Trimming took 2 bases from V and 3 from J, leaving 10 bases between them. Germline CDR1 and CDR2: MNHEY and SVGAGI. The CDR3 loop spans 14 amino acids. CDR3 in amino acids: CASSYAGTDYGYTF. The DNA of the CDR3 is TGTGCCAGCAGTTACGCGGGGACGGACTATGGCTACACCTTC.

This clonotype was observed a few times. V gene TRBV10-3 combines with J gene TRBJ2-1; 14 positions match TRBD2. The CDR3 is 18 amino acids. Germline assignment: CDR1 ENHRY and CDR2 SYGVKD. V shed 10 bases, J shed 4 bases, and the junction held 15 bases outside the gene matches. CDR3 residues: CATERGRLAGGFYNEQFF. The CDR3, as DNA: TGTGCCACCGAGAGAGGGAGACTAGCGGGGGGGTTTTACAATGAGCAGTTCTTC.

This sequence joins TRBV9 and TRBJ1-4; D is unresolved. The CDR3 runs 15 residues. V gave up 0 bases and J gave up 4 bases, with 10 bases separating them. CDR1 is SGDLS, CDR2 YYNGEE, per germline. CDR3 in amino acids: CASSVAGSLNEKLFF. The DNA for the CDR3 is TGTGCCAGCAGCGTAGCGGGGAGTCTTAATGAAAAACTGTTTTTT.

This clonotype has a count of ten or more. The V gene is TRBV29-1, the J gene TRBJ1-5; D ambiguous. CDR3 size: 14 residues. The V gene lost 3 bases and the J gene lost 0 bases, with 9 bases spanning the gap. Germline lookup yields CDR1 SQVTM and CDR2 ANQGSEA. CDR3 bases: TGCAGCGTTGATACGGGAAATAGCAATCAGCCCCAGCATTTT. Translating gives CSVDTGNSNQPQHF.

This clonotype was seen once. The chain recombines TRBV3-1 with TRBJ2-1, with unresolved D. The CDR3 totals 12 residues. V was trimmed by 0 bases and J by 13 bases, leaving 10 bases between them. Germline V lookup: CDR1 LGHDT, CDR2 YNNKEL (reference sequence). The CDR3 nucleotides are TGTGCCAGCAGCCAAGAATCCGAGACCCAGTTCTTC. Protein: CASSQESETQFF.

The chain links TRBV6-5 to TRBJ1-2; D remains unclear. Germline V CDR1 and CDR2: MNHEY, SVGAGI. V was clipped by 0 bases and J by 4 bases, with 15 bases between them. The CDR3 covers 16 residues. CDR3 in amino acids: CASSYSIDPALYGYTF. DNA for the CDR3: TGTGCCAGCAGTTACTCGATTGACCCAGCACTCTATGGCTACACCTTC.

Details on this clonotype: A read error may account for a junction end that differs from germline. The CDR3 region is CAVRGISTDTQYF. The CDR3 DNA reads TGTGCCGTCAGGGGTATCAGCACAGATACGCAGTATTTT. The chain uses TRBV10-3 and TRBJ2-3; possible D gene TRBD1, 6 bases. The CDR3 has 13 amino acids. Germline values: CDR1 ENHRY, CDR2 SYGVKD.

This clonotype was counted only a few times. The chain has TRBV27 and TRBJ1-2, with TRBD1 matching over 7 bases. The CDR3 spans 14 residues. Germline CDR1 is MNHEY and CDR2 is SMNVEV (reference sequence). With 2 bases clipped from V and 7 bases from J, the junction kept 7 bases outside the gene matches. CDR3 residues: CASSLAPGGSGYTF. In DNA, the CDR3 is TGTGCCAGCAGTTTAGCCCCAGGGGGAAGTGGCTACACCTTC.

The chain employs TRBV6-1 and TRBJ2-1; a possible D gene is TRBD2 (6 bases). Germline-derived CDR1 and CDR2 are MNHNS and SASEGT. This CDR3 has 13 residues. The germline V and J ends were trimmed by 6 bases and 2 bases, with 8 bases remaining between them. CDR3 nucleotide sequence: TGTGCCAGCAGGGAGGGCCCCTACAATGAGCAGTTCTTC. Its translation: CASREGPYNEQFF.

The J gene is TRBJ1-2, the V gene TRBV12-3 or TRBV12-4; D unclear. The V end lost 4 bases, the J end lost 4 bases, and 7 bases lay between the germline ends. CDR3 length: 12 residues. In DNA, the CDR3 is TGTGCCAGCAGTTCGAGTACCTATGGCTACACCTTC. Its translation is CASSSSTYGYTF.

In its sample, this clonotype was seen a few times. This rearrangement joins TRBV24-1 to TRBJ1-2; TRBD1 might be the D (5 bases). The CDR3 sequence is 12 residues long. The V gene's germline CDR1 is KGHDR and CDR2 SFDVKD. The ends were cut back, 6 bases at V and 5 bases at J, with 9 bases in the middle. The CDR3 DNA reads as TGTGCCACCAGTTTGGGGGAATATGGCTACACCTTC. This codes for CATSLGEYGYTF.

V and J are TRBV5-1 and TRBJ2-7; TRBD1 matches 7 bases. Germline assignment: CDR1 SGHRS and CDR2 YFSETQ. This CDR3 has 14 amino acids. J lost 5 bases, V lost 4 bases, and 9 bases had no gene match. The CDR3 is CASSQRQGTDEQYF. CDR3 DNA sequence: TGCGCCAGCAGCCAGAGACAGGGTACGGACGAGCAGTACTTC.

This clonotype was counted a few times. The V call is TRBV6-6, the J call TRBJ1-2; 7 nucleotides agree with TRBD1. Germline lookup yields CDR1 MNHNY and CDR2 SVGAGI (reference sequence). With V trimmed by 6 bases and J by 1 base, 11 bases remained unmatched. The CDR3 totals 16 residues. The CDR3 DNA follows: TGTGCCAGCAGACCGCCGGGACAGTCTTTTAACTATGGCTACACCTTC. It encodes CASRPPGQSFNYGYTF.

The V gene is TRBV28, the J gene TRBJ1-2, with 7 bases identical to TRBD1. The V gene end was trimmed by 6 bases and the J gene end by 5 bases; junction bases not matched to a gene: 6. CDR1 and CDR2 (germline): MDHEN, SYDVKM. The CDR3 spans 13 residues. CDR3 sequence (DNA): TGTGCCAGCAGCAACAGGGGCACTTATGGCTACACCTTC. Translating gives CASSNRGTYGYTF.